The 27 T cell receptor beta chains presented below share a single source sample, sequenced in a study of blood T cells in healthy people across ages (dated by TCRdb to the mid-2010s). Library generation was performed with 5' RACE. Sequencer: Illumina HiSeq 2500. A second PCR of about 6 to 12 cycles was run with a J-beta primer mix and a sample-barcoded 5' primer. TCRdb passed the public sequencing reads through fastp at Q25 and MiXCR, retaining productive beta sequences. Rows are combined by CDR3 protein, so each entry shows the most common genes and DNA. Counted in this sample were about 1.8 million distinct CDR3 sequences; around 48% of them appeared once. The ten biggest clones cover roughly 2% of the sample. The sequencing input was blood. These receptors were obtained from a woman in her forties in good health.

The chain combines TRBV4-3 with TRBJ1-1, with D perhaps matching TRBD1 (5 bases). Germline values: CDR1 LGHNA, CDR2 YSLEER. This CDR3 is 15 amino acids long. Trimming removed 0 bases from V and 4 bases from J, with 12 bases in between. For the CDR3, the DNA is TGCGCCAGCAGCCAAGAGGCGCCAGGGTTCACTGAAGCTTTCTTT. The encoded protein is CASSQEAPGFTEAFF.

This clonotype was detected only a few times. This rearrangement joins TRBV27 to TRBJ2-3; D tentatively reads TRBD1 or TRBD2 (5 bases each). The CDR3 loop spans 13 amino acids. V lost 3 bases and J 12 bases, leaving 16 bases between the germline ends. Germline CDR1 is MNHEY and CDR2 is SMNVEV (reference sequence). The chain's CDR3 is CASSLITGHHQYF. CDR3 nucleotides: TGTGCCAGCAGTTTGATCACGGGGCATCATCAGTATTTT.

The chain carries TRBV6-6 and TRBJ1-2, with a tentative D call TRBD1 (5 bases). V lost 3 bases, J lost 7 bases, and 15 bases lay in between. The CDR3 extends over 14 amino acids. Looked up from germline, CDR1 is MNHNY and CDR2 is SVGAGI (reference sequence). CDR3 DNA sequence: TGTGCCAGCAGTTATCTGGGGCAGAGCTTTGGCTACACCTTC. Encoded protein: CASSYLGQSFGYTF.

The V and J genes are TRBV7-3 and TRBJ1-6; tentatively, D is TRBD1 (6 bases). V lost 4 bases to trimming and J lost 6 bases, with 13 bases between them. Germline lookup yields CDR1 SGHTA and CDR2 FQGTGA. CDR3 length: 15 residues. CDR3 bases: TGTGCCAGCAGCTCTTTAAGGGGGATTAATTCACCCCTCCACTTT. This encodes CASSSLRGINSPLHF.

This clonotype was recorded a few times. The gene calls are TRBV4-2 and TRBJ2-1; no definite D call. The V gene lost 0 bases and the J gene lost 0 bases, with 12 bases spanning the gap. This CDR3 has 17 residues. The germline gives CDR1 LGHNA, CDR2 YNFKEQ. The CDR3 nucleotides are TGTGCCAGCAGCCAAGATTCTATGCTTAGCTCCTACAATGAGCAGTTCTTC. This gives the protein CASSQDSMLSSYNEQFF.

The V and J genes are TRBV18 and TRBJ1-6, with D tentatively TRBD1 (5 bases). CDR1 is KGHSH and CDR2 is LQKENI in the germline V gene. There are 16 residues in the CDR3. V lost 6 bases and J 7 bases, leaving 19 bases between the germline ends. The CDR3 spells CASSPPRGRKNSPLHF. DNA of the CDR3: TGTGCCAGCTCGCCCCCACGGGGACGGAAAAATTCACCCCTCCACTTT. The variable domain in full, completed from reference TRBV18 and TRBJ1-6, reads NAGVMQNPRHLVRRRGQEARLRCSPMKGHSHVYWYRQLPEEGLKFMVYLQKENIIDESGMPKERFSAEFPKEGPSILRIQQVVRGDSAAYFCASSPPRGRKNSPLHFGNGTRLTVT.

This clonotype was detected only a few times. This rearrangement joins TRBV6-2 or TRBV6-3 to TRBJ2-5; D not resolved. The CDR3 covers 13 residues. The ends were cut back, 7 bases at V and 0 bases at J, with 9 bases in the middle. CDR1 is MNHEY and CDR2 is SVGEGT in the germline V gene. In DNA form, the CDR3 reads TGTGCCAGCACCGCACCGTACCAAGAGACCCAGTACTTC. This encodes CASTAPYQETQYF.

This rearrangement joins TRBV11-2 to TRBJ2-3, with D possibly TRBD2 on 6 matching bases. V shed 3 bases and J shed 5 bases, with 12 bases lying between them. Germline assignment: CDR1 SGHAT and CDR2 FQNNGV. This CDR3 is built from 14 residues. The CDR3 bases are TGTGCCAGCAGCTTTTCCGACGGGGGAGATACGCAGTATTTT. It specifies CASSFSDGGDTQYF.

This clonotype came up a few times. The chain links TRBV5-1 to TRBJ1-2; TRBD1 aligns across 7 bases. The trim removed 3 bases at V and 0 bases at J, leaving 8 bases unmatched. This CDR3 has 16 amino acids. Germline V gives CDR1 SGHRS, CDR2 YFSETQ. The CDR3 region is CASSSVLDRANYGYTF. As DNA, the CDR3 is TGCGCCAGCAGCTCAGTCCTAGACAGGGCTAACTATGGCTACACCTTC. Filled out from reference TRBV5-1 and TRBJ1-2, the complete variable domain reads KAGVTQTPRYLIKTRGQQVTLSCSPISGHRSVSWYQQTPGQGLQFLFEYFSETQRNKGNFPGRFSGRQFSNSRSEMNVSTLELGDSALYLCASSSVLDRANYGYTFGSGTRLTVV.

CDR3 in amino acids: CSVGQSNTGELFF. The CDR3 DNA follows: TGCAGCGTTGGACAGTCGAACACCGGGGAGCTGTTTTTT. The chain links TRBV29-1 to TRBJ2-2, with a weak D call TRBD1 (5 bases). Looked up from germline, CDR1 is SQVTM and CDR2 is ANQGSEA. CDR3 length: 13 amino acids. Trimming removed 4 bases from V and 0 bases from J, with 6 bases in between.

This clonotype was recorded only once. The chain recombines TRBV28 with TRBJ2-7; D ambiguous. The J call may be incorrect, as the DNA end agrees better with TRBJ2-5. Per the germline V gene, CDR1 is MDHEN and CDR2 is SYDVKM. The CDR3 is 14 amino acids. The CDR3 sequence is CASSLFAVFETQYF. CDR3 nucleotides: TGTGCCAGCAGTTTATTCGCGGTTTTTGAGACCCAGTACTTC.

On this clonotype itself: The germline gene is not matched at one end of the junction; a read error may be the cause. The chain joins TRBV13 to TRBJ2-3; no clear D. Germline CDR1 is PRHDT and CDR2 is FYEKMQ (reference sequence). The CDR3 is 12 amino acids. In nucleotides, the CDR3 is TGTGCCAGCAGCCTAGGGTGGCAGCCCCAGTATTTT. Translating gives CASSLGWQPQYF. The full variable domain, its missing parts supplied by reference TRBV13 and TRBJ2-3, is AAGVIQSPRHLIKEKRETATLKCYPIPRHDTVYWYQQGPGQDPQFLISFYEKMQSDKGSIPDRFSAQQFSDYHSELNMSSLELGDSALYFCASSLGWQPQYFGPGTRLTVL.

The V and J genes are TRBV7-9 and TRBJ2-7; maybe TRBD1 (6 bases). V shed 1 base and J shed 0 bases, with 25 bases lying between them. This CDR3 is 20 amino acids long. The V gene's germline CDR1 is SEHNR and CDR2 FQNEAQ (reference sequence). In DNA form, the CDR3 reads TGTGCCAGCAGCTTAGTTCGTTGGGGGCCGGGACATCTCCTCTCCTACGAGCAGTACTTC. It yields the protein CASSLVRWGPGHLLSYEQYF.

This chain uses TRBV6-2 or TRBV6-3 with TRBJ2-7, with 9 bases that match TRBD1. CDR1 and CDR2 (germline): MNHEY, SVGEGT. V shed 6 bases and J 2 bases; nucleotides not matched to a gene: 8. CDR3 size: 15 residues. CDR3 nucleotide sequence: TGTGCCAGCAGGCGGAAGGGACAGGGAGCCTACGAGCAGTACTTC. As protein: CASRRKGQGAYEQYF.

The rearrangement links TRBV7-2 to TRBJ2-1, with TRBD2 identical over 9 bases. Per germline, CDR1 SGHTA and CDR2 FQGNSA. The CDR3 is 19 residues long. V lost 6 bases and J lost 0; bases outside the gene matches: 15. CDR3 in DNA: TGTGCCAGCAGAAATAGCGGGGGTTCCCCCACGAGCTCCTACAATGAGCAGTTCTTC. This codes for CASRNSGGSPTSSYNEQFF.

This clonotype came up a few times. The chain joins TRBV5-5 to TRBJ2-4; D not resolved. This CDR3 comprises 15 residues. V lost 4 bases and J lost 2, with 13 bases in between. Germline V CDR1 and CDR2: SGHKS, YYEKEE (reference sequence). The DNA for the CDR3 is TGTGCCAGCAGCCGAGAAGGATCGACCAAAAACATTCAGTACTTC. Translation: CASSREGSTKNIQYF. Full variable domain (outside the CDR3, taken from reference TRBV5-5 and TRBJ2-4): DAGVTQSPTHLIKTRGQQVTLRCSPISGHKSVSWYQQVLGQGPQFIFQYYEKEERGRGNFPDRFSARQFPNYSSELNVNALLLGDSALYLCASSREGSTKNIQYFGAGTRLSVL.

J is TRBJ2-1 and V is TRBV20-1; D unclear. The V end lost 1 base, the J end lost 7 bases, and 11 bases lay between the germline ends. CDR3 length: 13 residues. CDR1 DFQATT and CDR2 SNEGSKA come from the germline V gene (reference sequence). The chain's CDR3 is CSARGSQRNEQFF. The DNA of the CDR3 is TGCAGTGCTAGAGGCAGCCAACGAAATGAGCAGTTCTTC.

The chain has TRBV24-1 and TRBJ2-3; D is undetermined. Per germline, CDR1 KGHDR and CDR2 SFDVKD. The CDR3 is made up of 16 amino acids. Trimming left V 1 base short and J 4 bases short, with 14 bases between. CDR3 amino acids: CATSDLRADNPDTQYF. The CDR3, as DNA: TGTGCCACCAGTGATTTAAGGGCTGACAACCCAGATACGCAGTATTTT.

V gene TRBV11-2 combines with J gene TRBJ2-7; 10 bases fit TRBD1. Germline V lookup: CDR1 SGHAT, CDR2 FQNNGV. Unmatched junction bases numbered 11, after V lost 7 bases and J lost 2 bases. The CDR3 is 16 amino acids. The CDR3 nucleotides read TGTGCCAGCACCTCCGAGGGACAGGGGAACACCTACGAGCAGTACTTC. This encodes CASTSEGQGNTYEQYF.

The V call is TRBV5-1, the J call TRBJ2-3; TRBD2 matches at 10 bases. Unmatched junction bases numbered 13, after V lost 0 bases and J lost 6 bases. Germline-derived CDR1 and CDR2 are SGHRS and YFSETQ. The CDR3 has 18 amino acids. Here the CDR3 DNA reads TGCGCCAGCAGCTTGGGGTGGAGCGGGGGGGCCTCGTGGGATACGCAGTATTTT. Its protein is CASSLGWSGGASWDTQYF.

The table lists this clonotype with a few counts. The chain employs TRBV18 and TRBJ1-2; 7 bases align to TRBD1. The CDR3 is 15 residues long. Germline lookup yields CDR1 KGHSH and CDR2 LQKENI. Germline trimming cut 6 bases from V and 0 bases from J; bases unmatched to any gene: 7. CDR3 nucleotide sequence: TGTGCCAGCTCGCTTGGGACAGAAGCTAACTATGGCTACACCTTC. This gives the protein CASSLGTEANYGYTF.

The rearrangement links TRBV18 to TRBJ2-4; D is ambiguous. The end of the DNA aligns better with TRBJ2-5, so the J call may be wrong. This CDR3 is 13 amino acids long. The V gene's germline CDR1 is KGHSH and CDR2 LQKENI. This CDR3 is CASSILEQETQYF. CDR3 in DNA: TGTGCCAGCTCGATCTTAGAACAAGAGACCCAGTACTTC.

The sample holds a few counts of this clonotype. A read error may produce the germline difference seen at one junction end. This sequence joins TRBV7-7 and TRBJ2-7, with TRBD1 matching over 11 bases. This CDR3 contains 17 residues. Germline V CDR1 and CDR2: SSHAT, FNYEAQ (reference sequence). This chain's CDR3 is CASSLARRGQGALEQYF. The CDR3 region has the DNA TGTGCTAGCAGCTTAGCGCGTAGAGGACAGGGGGCCCTCGAGCAGTACTTC.

The chain recombines TRBV28 with TRBJ1-4, with 8 positions matching TRBD1. CDR1 is MDHEN, CDR2 SYDVKM, per germline. V shed 6 bases and J 0 bases; nucleotides not matched to a gene: 9. This CDR3 is built from 17 residues. The CDR3 DNA reads TGTGCCAGCAGCCAGACAGGGGTTCTGGCAACTAATGAAAAACTGTTTTTT. Translation: CASSQTGVLATNEKLFF.

The gene calls are TRBV7-2 and TRBJ2-5; D gene unclear. The CDR3 has 13 residues. Deletions cut 7 bases from V and 4 bases from J, with 13 bases between. Germline V CDR1 and CDR2: SGHTA, FQGNSA. The DNA of the CDR3 is TGTGCCAGCAACGTACTACCTATAGAGACCCAGTACTTC. Its protein product is CASNVLPIETQYF.

This chain uses TRBV29-1 with TRBJ2-6, with D uncertain. The CDR3 spans 15 residues. V was trimmed by 6 bases and J by 2 bases, leaving 14 bases between them. CDR1 is SQVTM, CDR2 ANQGSEA, per germline. CDR3 sequence reads: CSVLRTATGANVLTF. The CDR3 nucleotides are TGCAGCGTCCTGAGGACGGCGACTGGGGCCAACGTCCTGACTTTC.

The J gene is TRBJ1-6, the V gene TRBV20-1; D is ambiguous. The CDR3 contains 14 residues. The V and J ends lost 6 bases and 7 bases respectively, with 16 bases between them. Germline lookup yields CDR1 DFQATT and CDR2 SNEGSKA (reference sequence). The chain's CDR3 is CSAPSAGVNSPLHF. The DNA of the CDR3 is TGCAGTGCCCCCTCAGCGGGCGTGAATTCACCCCTCCACTTT.